Listed below are T cell receptor beta chains from one sample, sequenced in a study of spatial heterogeneity in lung cancer. One entry per CDR3 protein results from TCRdb running MiXCR on the 5' RACE reads. Of roughly 79,000 distinct CDR3 sequences in the sample, 10% to 15% were seen once. This specimen consisted of PBMCs, obtained at surgery. The receptors stem from a male donor with early-stage non-small cell lung cancer. Each CDR3 is given with its conserved first and last residue. Fields, in order: clone size, V gene, J gene, D gene, CDR3 DNA, CDR3 protein. A D gene is named only where the DNA matches it firmly. Only some rows state a clone size, as once, few, many or a class for expanded clones.

clone_size: .
v_call: TRBV29-1
j_call: TRBJ1-1
d_call: TRBD1
cdr3_nt: TGCAGCGTACGGACAGGGGGCGTGACTGAAGCTTTCTTT
cdr3_aa: CSVRTGGVTEAFF

clone_size: .
v_call: TRBV5-1
j_call: TRBJ2-7
d_call: TRBD1
cdr3_nt: TGCGCCAGCAGCTCCCAGAGACAGGGGGCCGACGAGCAGTACTTC
cdr3_aa: CASSSQRQGADEQYF

clone_size: few
v_call: TRBV6-5
j_call: TRBJ2-5
d_call: TRBD2
cdr3_nt: TGTGCCAGCAGTTACGGGGCAGCGGGGGGCGGGTACCAAGAGACCCAGTACTTC
cdr3_aa: CASSYGAAGGGYQETQYF

clone_size: few
v_call: TRBV5-1
j_call: TRBJ2-1
d_call: .
cdr3_nt: TGCGCCAGCAGCCACCCTCCGTCCTACAATGAGCAGTTCTTC
cdr3_aa: CASSHPPSYNEQFF

clone_size: few
v_call: TRBV3-1
j_call: TRBJ2-3
d_call: .
cdr3_nt: TGTGCCAGCAGCCCCTCGGTGGAGAGGGGAGATACGCAGTATTTT
cdr3_aa: CASSPSVERGDTQYF

clone_size: once
v_call: TRBV7-9
j_call: TRBJ2-1
d_call: .
cdr3_nt: TGTGCCAGCAGCTTTCAGGGAGACAATGAGCAGTTCTTC
cdr3_aa: CASSFQGDNEQFF

clone_size: once
v_call: TRBV10-3
j_call: TRBJ2-3
d_call: .
cdr3_nt: TGTGCCATCAGTGAGTCTTTCACAGATACGCAGTATTTT
cdr3_aa: CAISESFTDTQYF

clone_size: .
v_call: TRBV5-1
j_call: TRBJ2-1
d_call: TRBD1
cdr3_nt: TGCGCCAGCAGCGGACAGGGTCTAGAATACAATGAGCAGTTCTTC
cdr3_aa: CASSGQGLEYNEQFF

clone_size: few
v_call: TRBV7-3
j_call: TRBJ2-5
d_call: .
cdr3_nt: TGTGCCAGCAGCTTCCCCAGCCTATACAGCGCACAAGAGACCCAGTACTTC
cdr3_aa: CASSFPSLYSAQETQYF

clone_size: .
v_call: TRBV7-8
j_call: TRBJ2-2
d_call: TRBD1
cdr3_nt: TGTGCCAGCAGCTCTGGGACAGGGATAAACACCGGGGAGCTGTTTTTT
cdr3_aa: CASSSGTGINTGELFF

clone_size: few
v_call: TRBV20-1
j_call: TRBJ2-7
d_call: TRBD1
cdr3_nt: TGCAGTGCTAGCGGGACAGGGGAGGAGCAGTACTTC
cdr3_aa: CSASGTGEEQYF

clone_size: .
v_call: TRBV29-1
j_call: TRBJ1-1
d_call: TRBD1
cdr3_nt: TGCAGCGTAGCACAACAGGGGGCGAGGGAGCCGGCTTTCTTT
cdr3_aa: CSVAQQGAREPAFF

clone_size: few
v_call: TRBV5-6
j_call: TRBJ2-3
d_call: TRBD2
cdr3_nt: TGTGCCAGCAGCCCCGGGACTAGCGAAAGAGATACGCAGTATTTT
cdr3_aa: CASSPGTSERDTQYF

clone_size: few
v_call: TRBV20-1
j_call: TRBJ2-7
d_call: .
cdr3_nt: TGCAGTGCTAGAGATCGCCAGGCAAGCTCCTACGAGCAGTACTTC
cdr3_aa: CSARDRQASSYEQYF

clone_size: few
v_call: TRBV2
j_call: TRBJ2-7
d_call: .
cdr3_nt: TGTGCCAGCAGTAGGGAGGGGGACTCGTGGGAGCAGTACTTC
cdr3_aa: CASSREGDSWEQYF

clone_size: .
v_call: TRBV7-2
j_call: TRBJ2-1
d_call: .
cdr3_nt: TGTGCCAGCAGCTTGGACTTGGAGCAGTTCTTC
cdr3_aa: CASSLDLEQFF

clone_size: few
v_call: TRBV6-1
j_call: TRBJ2-4
d_call: .
cdr3_nt: TGTGCCAGCAGTGAGGAGGCTTTAGCCAAAAACATTCAGTACTTC
cdr3_aa: CASSEEALAKNIQYF

clone_size: once
v_call: TRBV29-1
j_call: TRBJ1-1
d_call: .
cdr3_nt: TGCAGCGGCGAAAGGGGAACTGAAGCTTTCTTT
cdr3_aa: CSGERGTEAFF

clone_size: many
v_call: TRBV29-1
j_call: TRBJ2-1
d_call: .
cdr3_nt: TGCAGCGTTGGAGTGGTAGGGGACCGTCAGTTCTTC
cdr3_aa: CSVGVVGDRQFF

clone_size: few
v_call: TRBV7-8
j_call: TRBJ2-4
d_call: TRBD1
cdr3_nt: TGTGCCAGCAGCTTTGGGACAGGGCCAAACATTCAGTACTTC
cdr3_aa: CASSFGTGPNIQYF

clone_size: few
v_call: TRBV14
j_call: TRBJ1-1
d_call: TRBD1
cdr3_nt: TGTGCCAGCAGGCCGTCTCGGACAGGGTTGTTCGGGAACACTGAAGCTTTCTTT
cdr3_aa: CASRPSRTGLFGNTEAFF

clone_size: few
v_call: TRBV7-2
j_call: TRBJ1-5
d_call: TRBD1
cdr3_nt: TGTGCCAGCAGCTTCTGGGGGCAGGGGGATCAGCCCCAGCATTTT
cdr3_aa: CASSFWGQGDQPQHF

clone_size: few
v_call: TRBV29-1
j_call: TRBJ1-4
d_call: .
cdr3_nt: TGCAGCTACGGGTCGGCGGGGGAAAAACTGTTTTTT
cdr3_aa: CSYGSAGEKLFF

clone_size: few
v_call: TRBV6-1
j_call: TRBJ2-3
d_call: .
cdr3_nt: TGTGCCAGCAGTGAACCTCCGCAGACCACAGATACGCAGTATTTT
cdr3_aa: CASSEPPQTTDTQYF

clone_size: many
v_call: TRBV3-1
j_call: TRBJ1-1
d_call: .
cdr3_nt: TGTGCCAGCAGCCACGGGGCAGAGCCTAACACTGAAGCTTTCTTT
cdr3_aa: CASSHGAEPNTEAFF

clone_size: many
v_call: TRBV11-2
j_call: TRBJ1-2
d_call: .
cdr3_nt: TGTGCCAGCAGCTTAACAGGCTCAGATGGCTACACCTTC
cdr3_aa: CASSLTGSDGYTF

clone_size: few
v_call: TRBV12-3/TRBV12-4
j_call: TRBJ2-7
d_call: .
cdr3_nt: TGTGCCAGCAGTTCCCGGGACTTAAACCCGTACGAGCAGTACTTC
cdr3_aa: CASSSRDLNPYEQYF

clone_size: .
v_call: TRBV19
j_call: TRBJ2-2
d_call: .
cdr3_nt: TGTGCCAGTACCTTCGAAAGAGAGCTGTTTTTT
cdr3_aa: CASTFERELFF

clone_size: .
v_call: TRBV9
j_call: TRBJ2-1
d_call: TRBD1
cdr3_nt: TGTGCCAGCAGCGTAGTGGACAGGAATTTCAATGAGCAGTTCTTC
cdr3_aa: CASSVVDRNFNEQFF

clone_size: .
v_call: TRBV2
j_call: TRBJ2-7
d_call: .
cdr3_nt: TGTGCCACCCTGGGGTCCCTGAGAGAGCAGTACTTC
cdr3_aa: CATLGSLREQYF

clone_size: many
v_call: TRBV2
j_call: TRBJ2-5
d_call: TRBD2
cdr3_nt: TGTGCCAGCAGTCCACCGGGACTAGCGGGGAGCGGGCACCAGTACTTC
cdr3_aa: CASSPPGLAGSGHQYF

clone_size: few
v_call: TRBV18
j_call: TRBJ1-2
d_call: .
cdr3_nt: TGTGCCAGCTCACCAGAATCCCACGCGGTTTATGGCTACACCTTC
cdr3_aa: CASSPESHAVYGYTF

clone_size: many
v_call: TRBV7-2
j_call: TRBJ1-3
d_call: .
cdr3_nt: TGTGCCAGCAGCTTAGGCCTGCCCCCTGGAAACACCATATATTTT
cdr3_aa: CASSLGLPPGNTIYF

clone_size: few
v_call: TRBV3-1
j_call: TRBJ1-1
d_call: .
cdr3_nt: TGTGCCAGCAGCCAAGATGAGGCAACCACTGAAGCTTTCTTT
cdr3_aa: CASSQDEATTEAFF

clone_size: .
v_call: TRBV6-5
j_call: TRBJ1-5
d_call: .
cdr3_nt: TGTGCCAGCAGTCGGACGGGCCTCGATCAGCCCCAGCATTTT
cdr3_aa: CASSRTGLDQPQHF